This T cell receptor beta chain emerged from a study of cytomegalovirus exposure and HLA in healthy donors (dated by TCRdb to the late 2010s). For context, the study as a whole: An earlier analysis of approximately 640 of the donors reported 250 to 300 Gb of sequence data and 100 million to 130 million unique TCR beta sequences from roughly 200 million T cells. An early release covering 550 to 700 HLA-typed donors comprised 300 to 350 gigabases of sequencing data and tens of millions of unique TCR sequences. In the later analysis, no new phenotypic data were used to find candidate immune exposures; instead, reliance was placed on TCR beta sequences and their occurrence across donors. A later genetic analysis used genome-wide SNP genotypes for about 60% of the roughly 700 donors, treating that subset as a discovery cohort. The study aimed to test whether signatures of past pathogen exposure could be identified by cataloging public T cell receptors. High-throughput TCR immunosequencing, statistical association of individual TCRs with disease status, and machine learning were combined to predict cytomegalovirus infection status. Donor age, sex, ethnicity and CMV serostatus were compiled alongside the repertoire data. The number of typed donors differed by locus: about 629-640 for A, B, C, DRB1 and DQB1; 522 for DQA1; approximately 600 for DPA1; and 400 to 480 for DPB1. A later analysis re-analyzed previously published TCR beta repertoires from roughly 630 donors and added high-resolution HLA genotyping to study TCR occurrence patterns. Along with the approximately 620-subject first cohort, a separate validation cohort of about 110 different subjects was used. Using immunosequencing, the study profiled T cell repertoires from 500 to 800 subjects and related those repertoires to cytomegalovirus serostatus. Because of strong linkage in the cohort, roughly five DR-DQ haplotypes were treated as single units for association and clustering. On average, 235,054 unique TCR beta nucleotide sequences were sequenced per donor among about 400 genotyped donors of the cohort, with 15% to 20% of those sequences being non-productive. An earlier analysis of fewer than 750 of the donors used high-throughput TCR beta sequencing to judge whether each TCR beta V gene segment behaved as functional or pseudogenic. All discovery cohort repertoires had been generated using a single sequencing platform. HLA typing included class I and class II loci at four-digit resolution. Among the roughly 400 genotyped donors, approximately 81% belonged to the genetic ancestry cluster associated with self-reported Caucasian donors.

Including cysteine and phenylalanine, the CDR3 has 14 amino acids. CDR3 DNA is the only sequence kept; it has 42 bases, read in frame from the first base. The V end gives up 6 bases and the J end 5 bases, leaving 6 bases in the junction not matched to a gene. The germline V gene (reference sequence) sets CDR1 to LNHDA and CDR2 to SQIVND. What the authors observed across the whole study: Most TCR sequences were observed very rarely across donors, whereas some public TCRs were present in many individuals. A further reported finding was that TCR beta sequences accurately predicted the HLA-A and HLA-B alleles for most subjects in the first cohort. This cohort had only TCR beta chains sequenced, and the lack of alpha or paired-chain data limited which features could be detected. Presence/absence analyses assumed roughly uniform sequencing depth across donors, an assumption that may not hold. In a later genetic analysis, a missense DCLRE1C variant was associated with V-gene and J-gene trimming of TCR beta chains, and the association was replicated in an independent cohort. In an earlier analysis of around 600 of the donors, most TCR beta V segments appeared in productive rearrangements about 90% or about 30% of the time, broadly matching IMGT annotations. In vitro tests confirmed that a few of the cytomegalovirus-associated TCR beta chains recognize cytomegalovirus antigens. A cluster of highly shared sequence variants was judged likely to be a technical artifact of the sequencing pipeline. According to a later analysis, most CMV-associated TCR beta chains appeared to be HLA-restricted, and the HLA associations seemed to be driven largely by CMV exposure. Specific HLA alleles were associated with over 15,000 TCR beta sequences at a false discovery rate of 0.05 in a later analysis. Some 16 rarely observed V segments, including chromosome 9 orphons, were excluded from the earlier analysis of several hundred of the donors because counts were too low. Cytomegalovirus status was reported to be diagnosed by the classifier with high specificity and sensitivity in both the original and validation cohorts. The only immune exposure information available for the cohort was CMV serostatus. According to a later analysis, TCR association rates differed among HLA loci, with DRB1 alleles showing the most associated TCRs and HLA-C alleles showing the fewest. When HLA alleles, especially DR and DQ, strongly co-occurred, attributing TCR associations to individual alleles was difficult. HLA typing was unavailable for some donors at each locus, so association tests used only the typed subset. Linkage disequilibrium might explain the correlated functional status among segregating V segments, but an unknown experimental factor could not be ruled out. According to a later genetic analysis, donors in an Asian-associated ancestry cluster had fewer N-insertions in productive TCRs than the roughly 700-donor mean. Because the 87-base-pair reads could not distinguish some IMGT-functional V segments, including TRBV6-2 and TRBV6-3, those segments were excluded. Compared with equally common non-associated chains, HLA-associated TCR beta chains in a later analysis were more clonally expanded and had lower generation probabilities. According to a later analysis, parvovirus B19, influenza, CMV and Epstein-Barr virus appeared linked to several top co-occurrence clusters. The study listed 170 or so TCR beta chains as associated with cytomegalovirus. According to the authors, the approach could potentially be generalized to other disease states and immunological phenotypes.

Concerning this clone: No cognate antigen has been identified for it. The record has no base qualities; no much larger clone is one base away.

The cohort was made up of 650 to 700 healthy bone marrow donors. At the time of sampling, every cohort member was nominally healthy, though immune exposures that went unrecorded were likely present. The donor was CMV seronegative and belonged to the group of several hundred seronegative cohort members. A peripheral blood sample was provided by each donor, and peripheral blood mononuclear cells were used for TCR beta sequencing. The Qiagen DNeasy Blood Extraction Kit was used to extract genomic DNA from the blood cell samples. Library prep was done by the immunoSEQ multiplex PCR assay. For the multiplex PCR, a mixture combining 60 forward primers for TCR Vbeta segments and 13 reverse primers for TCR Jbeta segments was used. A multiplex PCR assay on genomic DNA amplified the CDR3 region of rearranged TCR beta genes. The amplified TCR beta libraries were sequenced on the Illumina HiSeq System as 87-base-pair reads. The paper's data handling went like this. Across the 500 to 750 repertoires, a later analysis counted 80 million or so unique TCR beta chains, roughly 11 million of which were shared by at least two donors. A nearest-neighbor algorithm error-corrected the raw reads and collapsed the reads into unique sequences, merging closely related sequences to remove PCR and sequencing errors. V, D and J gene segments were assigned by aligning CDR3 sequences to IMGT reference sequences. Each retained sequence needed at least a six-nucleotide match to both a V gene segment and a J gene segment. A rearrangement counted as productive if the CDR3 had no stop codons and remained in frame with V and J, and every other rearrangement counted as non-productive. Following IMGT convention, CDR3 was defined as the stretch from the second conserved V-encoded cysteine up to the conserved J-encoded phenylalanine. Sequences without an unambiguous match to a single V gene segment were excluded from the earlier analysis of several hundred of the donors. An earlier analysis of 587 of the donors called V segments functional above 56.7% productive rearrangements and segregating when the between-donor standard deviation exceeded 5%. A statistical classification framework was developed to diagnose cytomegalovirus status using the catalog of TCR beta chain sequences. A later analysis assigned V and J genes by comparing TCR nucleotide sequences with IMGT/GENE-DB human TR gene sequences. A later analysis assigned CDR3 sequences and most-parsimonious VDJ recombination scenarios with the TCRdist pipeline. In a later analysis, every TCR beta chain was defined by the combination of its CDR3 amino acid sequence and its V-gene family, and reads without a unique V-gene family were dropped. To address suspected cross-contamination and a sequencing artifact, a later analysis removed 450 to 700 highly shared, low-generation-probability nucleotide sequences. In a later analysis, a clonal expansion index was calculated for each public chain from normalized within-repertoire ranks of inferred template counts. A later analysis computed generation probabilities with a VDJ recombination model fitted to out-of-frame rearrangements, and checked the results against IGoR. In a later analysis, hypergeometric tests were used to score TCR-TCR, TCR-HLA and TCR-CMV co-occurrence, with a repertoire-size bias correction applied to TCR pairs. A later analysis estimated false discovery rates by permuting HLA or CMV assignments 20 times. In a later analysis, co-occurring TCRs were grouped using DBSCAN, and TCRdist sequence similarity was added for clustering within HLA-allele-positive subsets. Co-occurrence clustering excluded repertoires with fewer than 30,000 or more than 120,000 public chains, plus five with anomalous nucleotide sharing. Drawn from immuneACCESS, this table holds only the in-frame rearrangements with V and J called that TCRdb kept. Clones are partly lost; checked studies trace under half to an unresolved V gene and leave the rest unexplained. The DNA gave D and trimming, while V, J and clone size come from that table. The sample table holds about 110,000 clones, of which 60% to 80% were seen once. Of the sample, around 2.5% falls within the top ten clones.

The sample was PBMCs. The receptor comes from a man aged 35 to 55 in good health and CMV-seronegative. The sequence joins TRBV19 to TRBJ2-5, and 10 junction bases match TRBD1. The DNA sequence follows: TGTGCCAGTAGGCGGGACAGGGGATCCGAGACCCAGTACTTC. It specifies CASRRDRGSETQYF. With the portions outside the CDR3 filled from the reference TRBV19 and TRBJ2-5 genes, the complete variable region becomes DGGITQSPKYLFRKEGQNVTLSCEQNLNHDAMYWYRQDPGQGLRLIYYSQIVNDFQKGDIAEGYSVSREKKESFPLTVTSAQKNPTAFYLCASRRDRGSETQYFGPGTRLLVL.